This T cell receptor (beta chain) comes out of a study of T cell repertoires in cytomegalovirus infection. In the study overall: Both CMV infection and a matching HLA type were indicated by public TCR beta signatures.

MiXCR was run by TCRdb on the reads, yielding one entry per CDR3 protein. The sample records about 740,000 distinct CDR3 sequences, about 40% being singletons. Study conclusions and caveats: Dominant in the ex vivo response were TCR beta clonotypes restricted by HLA-C and specific for CMV. Of the TCR beta families, the public ones yielded a cumulative frequency that identified carriers of CMV plus the relevant HLA.

This clonotype has a count of ten or more. Antigen unknown. The sample was PBMCs. This TCR came from a human donor in good health (CMV status not recorded). Some clones in this sample may be carry-over from other donors' samples.

For the CDR3, the DNA is TGTGCCAGCAGGGGAGATCTAAGGAGATACGAGCAGTACTTC. It translates to CASRGDLRRYEQYF. V and J are TRBV28 and TRBJ2-7, with a possible D match to TRBD2 (5 bases). V was pared by 6 bases and J by 4 bases, with 16 bases between. Germline-derived CDR1 and CDR2 are MDHEN and SYDVKM. This CDR3 comprises 14 residues.